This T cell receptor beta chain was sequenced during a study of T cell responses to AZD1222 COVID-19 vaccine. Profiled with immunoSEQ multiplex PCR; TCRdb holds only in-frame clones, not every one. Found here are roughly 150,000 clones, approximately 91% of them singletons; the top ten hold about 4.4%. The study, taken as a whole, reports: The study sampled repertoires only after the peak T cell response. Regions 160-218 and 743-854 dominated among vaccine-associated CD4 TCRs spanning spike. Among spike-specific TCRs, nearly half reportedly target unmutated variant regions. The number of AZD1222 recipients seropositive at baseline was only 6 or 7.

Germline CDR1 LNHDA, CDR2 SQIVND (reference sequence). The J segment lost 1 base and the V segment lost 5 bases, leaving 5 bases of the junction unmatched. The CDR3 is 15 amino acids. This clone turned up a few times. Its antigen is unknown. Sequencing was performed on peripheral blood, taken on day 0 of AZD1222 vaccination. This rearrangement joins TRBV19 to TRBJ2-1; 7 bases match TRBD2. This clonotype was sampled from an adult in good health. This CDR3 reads CASSPPGLSYNEQFF. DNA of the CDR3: TGTGCCAGTAGTCCCCCGGGACTATCCTACAATGAGCAGTTCTTC.